The 6 T cell receptor beta chains presented below share a single source sample, sequenced in a study of blood T cell repertoires in COVID-19. Clones were sequenced by immunoSEQ multiplex PCR, and TCRdb holds only the in-frame ones, with some missing. Of about 190,000 clones in the sample, more than 60% were seen once. Sample: peripheral blood. Receptors originate from a man aged 50-59 years who had recovered from COVID-19.

This clone has more than one count but fewer than ten. The chain uses TRBV29-1 and TRBJ2-7; 7 positions match TRBD2. Trimming took 5 bases from V and 0 from J; bases not matched to a gene: 7. The CDR3 is 14 amino acids. Germline V gene lookup returns CDR1 SQVTM and CDR2 ANQGSEA. CDR3: CSVSLAVRSYEQYF. CDR3 in DNA: TGCAGCGTTTCTCTAGCGGTTCGCTCCTACGAGCAGTACTTC.

The chain has TRBV19 and TRBJ2-3; TRBD1 might be the D (6 bases). Germline CDR1 LNHDA, CDR2 SQIVND (reference sequence). V dropped 6 bases and J dropped 3 bases, with 10 bases sitting between them. The CDR3 is 13 residues long. CDR3 bases: TGTGCCAGTAGCGACAGGAAAACAGATACGCAGTATTTT. It is translated as CASSDRKTDTQYF.

The chain is built from TRBV24-1 and TRBJ2-2; D possibly corresponds to TRBD1 (5 bases). Trimming removed 0 bases at V and 6 bases at J, with 7 bases between. Looked up from germline, CDR1 is KGHDR and CDR2 is SFDVKD. The CDR3 is 14 amino acids. The CDR3, as DNA: TGTGCCACCAGTGATTTGAGGGGCCCCGGGGAGCTGTTTTTT. As protein: CATSDLRGPGELFF.

A single count supports this clone. The rearrangement uses TRBV13 and TRBJ1-1; 10 nucleotides align to TRBD1. The CDR3 is 18 residues long. The V and J ends lost 0 bases and 1 base, in that order; junction bases with no gene match: 8. Germline CDR1 PRHDT, CDR2 FYEKMQ (reference sequence). CDR3 amino acids: CASSLGPRQGAGNTEAFF. The CDR3 DNA reads as TGTGCCAGCAGCTTAGGACCTCGACAGGGGGCGGGGAACACTGAAGCTTTCTTT.

The chain joins TRBV13 to TRBJ1-1; D unresolved. CDR3 size: 11 residues. Trimming pared 5 bases from V and 3 bases from J, leaving 4 bases between. The germline V gene has CDR1 PRHDT and CDR2 FYEKMQ (reference sequence). The DNA for the CDR3 is TGTGCCAGCAGCGCGGACACTGAAGCTTTCTTT. Protein product: CASSADTEAFF. Full variable domain (missing parts from reference TRBV13 and TRBJ1-1): AAGVIQSPRHLIKEKRETATLKCYPIPRHDTVYWYQQGPGQDPQFLISFYEKMQSDKGSIPDRFSAQQFSDYHSELNMSSLELGDSALYFCASSADTEAFFGQGTRLTVV.

The CDR3 spells CASSMDRANYGYTF. For the CDR3, the DNA is TGTGCCAGTAGTATGGACAGAGCTAACTATGGCTACACCTTC. This chain links TRBV19 with TRBJ1-2, with D perhaps TRBD1 (6 bases). The germline V and J ends were trimmed by 3 bases and 0 bases, with 8 bases remaining between them. The CDR3 covers 14 residues. Germline lookup yields CDR1 LNHDA and CDR2 SQIVND (reference sequence).